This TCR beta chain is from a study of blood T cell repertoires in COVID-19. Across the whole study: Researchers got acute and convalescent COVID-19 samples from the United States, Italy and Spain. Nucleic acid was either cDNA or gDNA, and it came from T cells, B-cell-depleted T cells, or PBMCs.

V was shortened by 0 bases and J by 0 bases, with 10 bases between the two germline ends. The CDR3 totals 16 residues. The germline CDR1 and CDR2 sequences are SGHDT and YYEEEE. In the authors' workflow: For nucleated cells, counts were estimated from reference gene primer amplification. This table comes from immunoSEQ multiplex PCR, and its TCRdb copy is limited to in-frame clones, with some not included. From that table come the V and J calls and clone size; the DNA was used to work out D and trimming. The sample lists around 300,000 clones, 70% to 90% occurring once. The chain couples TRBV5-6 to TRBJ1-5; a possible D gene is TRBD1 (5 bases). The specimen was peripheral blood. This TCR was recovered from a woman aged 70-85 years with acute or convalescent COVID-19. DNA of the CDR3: TGTGCCAGCAGCTTGGGGGGACTGTCTAGCAATCAGCCCCAGCATTTT. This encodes CASSLGGLSSNQPQHF.